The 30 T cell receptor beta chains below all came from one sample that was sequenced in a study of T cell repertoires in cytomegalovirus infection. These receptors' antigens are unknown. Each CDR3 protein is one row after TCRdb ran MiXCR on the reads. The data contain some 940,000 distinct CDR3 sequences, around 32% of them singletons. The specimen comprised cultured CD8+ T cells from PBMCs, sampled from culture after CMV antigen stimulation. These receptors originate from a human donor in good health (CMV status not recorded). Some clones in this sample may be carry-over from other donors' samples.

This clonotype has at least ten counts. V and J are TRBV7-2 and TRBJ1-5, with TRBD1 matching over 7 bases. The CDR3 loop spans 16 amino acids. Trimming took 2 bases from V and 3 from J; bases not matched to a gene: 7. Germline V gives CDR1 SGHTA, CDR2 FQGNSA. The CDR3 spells CASSLLPGQLNQPQHF. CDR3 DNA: TGTGCCAGCAGCTTACTTCCGGGACAGCTCAATCAGCCCCAGCATTTT.

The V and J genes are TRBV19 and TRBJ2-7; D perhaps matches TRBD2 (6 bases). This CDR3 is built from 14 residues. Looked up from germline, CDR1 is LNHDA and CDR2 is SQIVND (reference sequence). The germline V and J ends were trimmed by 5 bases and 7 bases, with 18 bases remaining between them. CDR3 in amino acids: CASSYRSDRGEQYF. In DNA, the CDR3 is TGTGCCAGTAGTTATAGAAGTGATCGGGGGGAGCAGTACTTC. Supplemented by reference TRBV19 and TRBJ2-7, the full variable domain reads DGGITQSPKYLFRKEGQNVTLSCEQNLNHDAMYWYRQDPGQGLRLIYYSQIVNDFQKGDIAEGYSVSREKKESFPLTVTSAQKNPTAFYLCASSYRSDRGEQYFGPGTRLTVT.

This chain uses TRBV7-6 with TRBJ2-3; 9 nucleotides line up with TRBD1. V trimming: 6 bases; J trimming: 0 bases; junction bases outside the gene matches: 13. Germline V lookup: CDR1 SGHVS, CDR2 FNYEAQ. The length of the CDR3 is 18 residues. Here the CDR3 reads CASRRDRADRSSTDTQYF. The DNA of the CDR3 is TGTGCCAGCAGGCGGGACAGGGCTGATCGTTCTAGCACAGATACGCAGTATTTT.

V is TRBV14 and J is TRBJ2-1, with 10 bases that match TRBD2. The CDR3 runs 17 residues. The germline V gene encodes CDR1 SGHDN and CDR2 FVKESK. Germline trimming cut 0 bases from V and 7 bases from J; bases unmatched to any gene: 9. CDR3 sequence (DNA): TGTGCCAGCAGCCAAGATTCAGCGGGGGGGCTTTCTAATGAGCAGTTCTTC. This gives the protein CASSQDSAGGLSNEQFF.

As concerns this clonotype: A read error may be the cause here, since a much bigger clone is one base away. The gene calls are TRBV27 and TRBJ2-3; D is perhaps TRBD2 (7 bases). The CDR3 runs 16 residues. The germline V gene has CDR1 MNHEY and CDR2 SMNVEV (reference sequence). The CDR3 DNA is TGTGCCAACAGTTTTTTGCGGGGGCACGGGGAGGATACGCAGTATTTT. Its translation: CANSFLRGHGEDTQYF.

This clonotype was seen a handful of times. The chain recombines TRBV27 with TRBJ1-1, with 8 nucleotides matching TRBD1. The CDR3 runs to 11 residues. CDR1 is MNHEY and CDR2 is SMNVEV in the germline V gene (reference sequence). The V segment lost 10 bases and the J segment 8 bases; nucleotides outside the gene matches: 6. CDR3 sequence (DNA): TGTGCCACCACTTCAGGGGGCGAAGCTTTCTTT. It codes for CATTSGGEAFF.

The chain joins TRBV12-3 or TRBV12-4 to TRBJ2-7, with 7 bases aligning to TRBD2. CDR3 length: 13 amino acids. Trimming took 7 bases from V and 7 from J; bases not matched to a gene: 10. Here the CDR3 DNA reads TGTGCCAGCACTCAAAGCGGGGTGTGGGAGCAGTACTTC. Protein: CASTQSGVWEQYF.

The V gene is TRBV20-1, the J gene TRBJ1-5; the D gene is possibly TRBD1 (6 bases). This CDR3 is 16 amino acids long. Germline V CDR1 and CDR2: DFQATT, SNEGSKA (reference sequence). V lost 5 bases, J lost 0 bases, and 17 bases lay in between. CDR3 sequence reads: CSAEGGSRYSNQPQHF. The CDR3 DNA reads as TGCAGTGCTGAGGGGGGGTCTCGTTATAGCAATCAGCCCCAGCATTTT.

CDR3 DNA sequence: TGTGCTAGTGGTTTGGTGGGGGGTTTCGGGTACGAGCAGTACTTC. It yields the protein CASGLVGGFGYEQYF. The rearrangement joins TRBV12-5 to TRBJ2-7, with a possible D match to TRBD2 (6 bases). CDR1 is LGHNT, CDR2 FRNRAP, per germline. V shed 0 bases and J shed 4 bases, with 13 bases lying between them. This CDR3 region has 15 residues. The full variable domain, rest sourced from reference TRBV12-5 and TRBJ2-7, is DARVTQTPRHKVTEMGQEVTMRCQPILGHNTVFWYRQTMMQGLELLAYFRNRAPLDDSGMPKDRFSAEMPDATLATLKIQPSEPRDSAVYFCASGLVGGFGYEQYFGPGTRLTVT.

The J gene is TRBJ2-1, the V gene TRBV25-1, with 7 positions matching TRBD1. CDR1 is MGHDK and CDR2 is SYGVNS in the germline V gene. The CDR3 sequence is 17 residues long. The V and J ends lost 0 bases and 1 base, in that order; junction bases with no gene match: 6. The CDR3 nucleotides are TGTGCCAGCAGTGAATATTCCAGGACAGGATCCTACAATGAGCAGTTCTTC. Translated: CASSEYSRTGSYNEQFF.

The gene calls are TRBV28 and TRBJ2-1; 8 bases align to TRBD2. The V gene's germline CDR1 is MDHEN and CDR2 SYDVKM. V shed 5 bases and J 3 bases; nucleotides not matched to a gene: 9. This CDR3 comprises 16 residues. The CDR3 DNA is TGTGCCAGCAGTGTTGTAGCGGGGTATCTCTACAATGAGCAGTTCTTC. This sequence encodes CASSVVAGYLYNEQFF.

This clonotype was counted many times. The CDR3 DNA sequence: TGTGCCAGTAGTCCAAGATCAGCGGGGGGGGGCAATGAGCAGTTCTTC. Residues: CASSPRSAGGGNEQFF. The chain joins TRBV19 to TRBJ2-1; 10 bases are a match to TRBD2. Germline trimming cut 5 bases from V and 6 bases from J; bases unmatched to any gene: 10. CDR1 is LNHDA, CDR2 SQIVND, per germline (reference sequence). CDR3 size: 16 residues.

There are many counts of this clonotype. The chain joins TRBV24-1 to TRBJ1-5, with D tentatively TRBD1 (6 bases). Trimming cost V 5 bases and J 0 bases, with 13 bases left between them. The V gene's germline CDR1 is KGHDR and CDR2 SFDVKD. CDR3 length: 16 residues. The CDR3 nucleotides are TGTGCCACCAGTGTGACAGGTCGTTATAGCAATCAGCCCCAGCATTTT. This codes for CATSVTGRYSNQPQHF.

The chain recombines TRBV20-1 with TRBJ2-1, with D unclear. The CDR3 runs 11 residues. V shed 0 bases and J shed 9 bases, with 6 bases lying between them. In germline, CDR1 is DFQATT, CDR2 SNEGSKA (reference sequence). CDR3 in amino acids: CSARDLGEQFF. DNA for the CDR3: TGCAGTGCTAGAGATTTGGGTGAGCAGTTCTTC.

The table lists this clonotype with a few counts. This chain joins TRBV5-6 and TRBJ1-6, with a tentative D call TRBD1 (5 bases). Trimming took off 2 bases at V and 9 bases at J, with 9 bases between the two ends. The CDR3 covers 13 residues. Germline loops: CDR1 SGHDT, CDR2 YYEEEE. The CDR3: CASSFRQISPLHF. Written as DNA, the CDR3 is TGTGCCAGCAGCTTCCGACAGATTTCACCCCTCCACTTT.

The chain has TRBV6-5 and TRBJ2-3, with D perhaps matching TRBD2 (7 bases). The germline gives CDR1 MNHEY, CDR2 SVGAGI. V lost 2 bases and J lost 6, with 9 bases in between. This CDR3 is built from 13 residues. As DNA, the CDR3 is TGTGCCAGCAGTTACAGGGGGGGTGATACGCAGTATTTT. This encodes CASSYRGGDTQYF.

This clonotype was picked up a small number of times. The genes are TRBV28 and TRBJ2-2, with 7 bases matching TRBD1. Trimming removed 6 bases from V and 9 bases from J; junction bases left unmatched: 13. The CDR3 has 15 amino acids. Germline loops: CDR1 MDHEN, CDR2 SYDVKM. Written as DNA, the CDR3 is TGTGCCAGCAGGCCGACAGGGTCGGGTTCCCGGGAGCTGTTTTTT. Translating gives CASRPTGSGSRELFF.

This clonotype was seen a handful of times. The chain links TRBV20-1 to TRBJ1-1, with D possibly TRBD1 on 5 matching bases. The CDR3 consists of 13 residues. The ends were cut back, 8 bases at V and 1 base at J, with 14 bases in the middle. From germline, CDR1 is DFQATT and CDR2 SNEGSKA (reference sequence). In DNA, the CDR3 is TGCAGTACTAAGGGCAGGGAGAACACTGAAGCTTTCTTT. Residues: CSTKGRENTEAFF.

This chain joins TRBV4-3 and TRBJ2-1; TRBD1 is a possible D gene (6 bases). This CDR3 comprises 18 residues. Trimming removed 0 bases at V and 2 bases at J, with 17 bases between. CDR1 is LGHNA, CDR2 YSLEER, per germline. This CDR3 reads CASSQDRLTGTPYNEQFF. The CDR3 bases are TGCGCCAGCAGCCAAGACCGACTGACAGGAACCCCCTACAATGAGCAGTTCTTC.

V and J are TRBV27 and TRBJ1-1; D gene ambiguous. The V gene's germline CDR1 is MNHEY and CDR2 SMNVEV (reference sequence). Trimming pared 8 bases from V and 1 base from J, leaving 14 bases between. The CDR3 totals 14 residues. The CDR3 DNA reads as TGTGCCAGCTCCATCCTTCCAGGGAACACTGAAGCTTTCTTT. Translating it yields CASSILPGNTEAFF.

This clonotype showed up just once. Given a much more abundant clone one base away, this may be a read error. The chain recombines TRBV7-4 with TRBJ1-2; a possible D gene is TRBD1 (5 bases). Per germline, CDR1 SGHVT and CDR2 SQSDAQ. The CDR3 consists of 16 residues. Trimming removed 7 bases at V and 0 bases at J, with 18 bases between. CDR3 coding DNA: TGTGCCAGCAACCGACTACAGGACCCGACTAACTATGGCTACACCTTC. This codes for CASNRLQDPTNYGYTF.

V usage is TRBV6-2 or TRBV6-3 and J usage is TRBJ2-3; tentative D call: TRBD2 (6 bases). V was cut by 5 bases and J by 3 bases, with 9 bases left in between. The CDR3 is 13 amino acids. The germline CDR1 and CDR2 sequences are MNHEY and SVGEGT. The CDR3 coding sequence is TGTGCCAGCAGTAGGGACTGGACAGATACGCAGTATTTT. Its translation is CASSRDWTDTQYF.

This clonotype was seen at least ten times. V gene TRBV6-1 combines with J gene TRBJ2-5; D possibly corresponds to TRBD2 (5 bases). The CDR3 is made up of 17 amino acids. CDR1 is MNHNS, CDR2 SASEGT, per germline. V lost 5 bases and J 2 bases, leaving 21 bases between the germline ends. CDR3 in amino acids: CASSILRESLSQETQYF. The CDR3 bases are TGTGCCAGCAGTATACTTAGGGAGTCTCTTTCACAAGAGACCCAGTACTTC.

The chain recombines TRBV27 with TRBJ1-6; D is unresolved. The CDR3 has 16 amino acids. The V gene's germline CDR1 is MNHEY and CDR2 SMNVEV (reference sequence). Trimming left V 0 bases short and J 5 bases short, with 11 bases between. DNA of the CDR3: TGTGCCAGCAGTTTATCGAACCTGGGAAATAATTCACCCCTCCACTTT. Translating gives CASSLSNLGNNSPLHF.

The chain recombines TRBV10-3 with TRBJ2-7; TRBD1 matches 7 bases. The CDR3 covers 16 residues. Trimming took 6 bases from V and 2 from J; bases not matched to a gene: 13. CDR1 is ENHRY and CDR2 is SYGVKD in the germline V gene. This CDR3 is CAIRSTGERGAYEQYF. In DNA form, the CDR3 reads TGTGCCATCAGATCCACAGGGGAGAGGGGTGCCTACGAGCAGTACTTC.

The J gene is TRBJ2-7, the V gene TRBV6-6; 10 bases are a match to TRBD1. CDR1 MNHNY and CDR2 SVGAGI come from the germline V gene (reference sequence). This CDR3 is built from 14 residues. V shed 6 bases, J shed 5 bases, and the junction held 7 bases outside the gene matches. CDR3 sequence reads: CASSPGQGVDEQYV. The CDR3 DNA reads TGTGCCAGCAGCCCCGGACAGGGGGTTGACGAGCAGTACGTC.

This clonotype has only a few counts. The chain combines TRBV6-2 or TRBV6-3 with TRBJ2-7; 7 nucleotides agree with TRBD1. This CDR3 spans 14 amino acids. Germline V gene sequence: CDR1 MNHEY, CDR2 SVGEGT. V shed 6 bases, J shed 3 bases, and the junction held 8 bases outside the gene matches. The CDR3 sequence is CASSKDRFSYEQYV. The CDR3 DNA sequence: TGTGCCAGCAGCAAGGACAGGTTCAGCTACGAGCAGTACGTC.

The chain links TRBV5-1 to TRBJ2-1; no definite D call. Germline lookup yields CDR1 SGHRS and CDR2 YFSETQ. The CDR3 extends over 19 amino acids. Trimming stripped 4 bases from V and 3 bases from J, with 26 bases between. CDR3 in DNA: TGCGCCAGCAGCCCGACGACCGGCACCCACCCCTCCTTCTACAATGAGCAGTTCTTC. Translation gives CASSPTTGTHPSFYNEQFF.

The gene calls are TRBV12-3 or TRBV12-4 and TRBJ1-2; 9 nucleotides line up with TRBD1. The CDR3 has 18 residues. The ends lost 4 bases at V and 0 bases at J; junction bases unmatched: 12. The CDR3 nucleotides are TGTGCCAGCAGTTCGATAAGGGACAGGGCCATAACTAACTATGGCTACACCTTC. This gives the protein CASSSIRDRAITNYGYTF.

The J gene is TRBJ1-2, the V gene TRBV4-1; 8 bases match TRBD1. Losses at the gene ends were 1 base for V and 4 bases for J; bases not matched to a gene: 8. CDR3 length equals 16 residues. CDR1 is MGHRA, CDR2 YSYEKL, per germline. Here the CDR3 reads CASSQGSRGQSYGYTF. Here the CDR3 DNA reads TGCGCCAGCAGCCAAGGGTCCAGGGGGCAGAGCTATGGCTACACCTTC.